This T cell receptor beta chain was sequenced during a study of T cells after yellow fever vaccination. This clonotype was observed a few times. With 2 bases removed from V and 6 bases from J, the gap between germline ends came to 4 bases. The CDR3 covers 11 residues. TCRdb itself ran the 5' RACE reads through MiXCR, one entry per CDR3 protein. The data contain over 300,000 distinct CDR3 sequences, around 3.6% of them singletons. The sequencing used PBMCs, collected on the day of the yellow fever booster vaccination. The rearrangement uses TRBV12-3 or TRBV12-4 and TRBJ1-1; D not resolved. The TCR originated in a man younger than 35 who received the YFV17D yellow fever vaccine. The CDR3 region has the DNA TGTGCCAGCAGTTTAATCTCTGAAGCTTTCTTT. It encodes CASSLISEAFF.